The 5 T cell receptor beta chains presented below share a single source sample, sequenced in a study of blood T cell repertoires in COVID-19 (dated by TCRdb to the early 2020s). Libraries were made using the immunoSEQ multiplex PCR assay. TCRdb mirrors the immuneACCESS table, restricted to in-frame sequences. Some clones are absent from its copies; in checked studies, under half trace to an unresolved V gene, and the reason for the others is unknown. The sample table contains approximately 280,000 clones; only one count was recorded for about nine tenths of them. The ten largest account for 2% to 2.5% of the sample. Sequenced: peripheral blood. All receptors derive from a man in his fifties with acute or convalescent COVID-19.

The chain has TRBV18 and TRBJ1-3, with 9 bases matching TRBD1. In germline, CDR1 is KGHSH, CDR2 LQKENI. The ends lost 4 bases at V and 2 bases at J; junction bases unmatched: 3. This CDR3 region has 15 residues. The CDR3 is CASSLGTGTGNTIYF. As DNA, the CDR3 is TGTGCCAGCTCACTTGGGACAGGGACTGGAAACACCATATATTTT.

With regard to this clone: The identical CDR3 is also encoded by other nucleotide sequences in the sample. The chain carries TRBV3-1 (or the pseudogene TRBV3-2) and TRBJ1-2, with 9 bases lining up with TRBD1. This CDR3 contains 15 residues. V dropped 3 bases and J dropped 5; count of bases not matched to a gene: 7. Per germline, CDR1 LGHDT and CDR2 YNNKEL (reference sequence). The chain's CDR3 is CASSQGTGGGYGYTF. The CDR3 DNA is TGTGCCAGCAGCCAGGGAACAGGGGGCGGTTATGGCTACACCTTC.

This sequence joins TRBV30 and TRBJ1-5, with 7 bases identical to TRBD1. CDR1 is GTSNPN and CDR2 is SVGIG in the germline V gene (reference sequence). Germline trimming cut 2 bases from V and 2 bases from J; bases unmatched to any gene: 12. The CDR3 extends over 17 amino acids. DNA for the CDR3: TGTGCCTGGAGTCAGGGGATATACAGGGGCCGCAATCAGCCCCAGCATTTT. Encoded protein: CAWSQGIYRGRNQPQHF.

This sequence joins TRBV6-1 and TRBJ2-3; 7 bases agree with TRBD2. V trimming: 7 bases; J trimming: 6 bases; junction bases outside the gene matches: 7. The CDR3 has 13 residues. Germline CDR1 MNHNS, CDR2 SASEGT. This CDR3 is CASMAGELDTQYF. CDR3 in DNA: TGTGCCAGCATGGCGGGGGAGTTGGATACGCAGTATTTT.

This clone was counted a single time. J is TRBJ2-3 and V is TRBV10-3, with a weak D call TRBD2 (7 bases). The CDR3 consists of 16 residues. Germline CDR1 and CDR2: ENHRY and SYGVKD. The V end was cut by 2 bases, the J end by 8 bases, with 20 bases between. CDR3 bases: TGTGCCATCAGTGAGGAAGGGGGGGGCCCCCTAGGTACGCAGTATTTT. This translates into CAISEEGGGPLGTQYF.